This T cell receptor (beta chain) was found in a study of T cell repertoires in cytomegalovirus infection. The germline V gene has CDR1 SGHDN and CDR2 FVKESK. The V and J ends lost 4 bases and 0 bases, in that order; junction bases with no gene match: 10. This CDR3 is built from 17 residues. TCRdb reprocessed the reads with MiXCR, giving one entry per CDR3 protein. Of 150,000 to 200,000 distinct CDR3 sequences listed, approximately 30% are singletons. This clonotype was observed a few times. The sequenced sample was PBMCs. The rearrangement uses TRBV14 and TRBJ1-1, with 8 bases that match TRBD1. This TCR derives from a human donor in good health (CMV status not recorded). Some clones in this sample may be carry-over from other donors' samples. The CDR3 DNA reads TGTGCCAGCAGCCTTTGGTTCGGACAGGGATTGAACACTGAAGCTTTCTTT. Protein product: CASSLWFGQGLNTEAFF.